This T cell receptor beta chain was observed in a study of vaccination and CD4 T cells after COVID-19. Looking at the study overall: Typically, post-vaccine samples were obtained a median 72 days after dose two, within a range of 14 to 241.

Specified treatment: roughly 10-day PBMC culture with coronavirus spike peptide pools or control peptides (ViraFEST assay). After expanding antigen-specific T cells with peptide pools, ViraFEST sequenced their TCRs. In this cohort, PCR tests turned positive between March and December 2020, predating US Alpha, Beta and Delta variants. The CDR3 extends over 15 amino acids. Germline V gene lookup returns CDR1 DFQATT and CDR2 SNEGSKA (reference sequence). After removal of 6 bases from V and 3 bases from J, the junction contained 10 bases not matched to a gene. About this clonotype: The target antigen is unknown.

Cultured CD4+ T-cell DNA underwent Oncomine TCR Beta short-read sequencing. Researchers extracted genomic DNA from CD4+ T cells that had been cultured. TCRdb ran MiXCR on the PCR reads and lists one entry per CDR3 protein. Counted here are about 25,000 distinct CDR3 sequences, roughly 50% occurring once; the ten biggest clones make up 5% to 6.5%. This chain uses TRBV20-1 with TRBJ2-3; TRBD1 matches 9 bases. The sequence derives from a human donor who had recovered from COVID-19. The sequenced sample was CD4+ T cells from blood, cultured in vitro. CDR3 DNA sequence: TGCAGTGCCAGGAAGGAGACAGGGGGGACAGATACGCAGTATTTT. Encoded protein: CSARKETGGTDTQYF.